Below, 25 T cell receptor beta chains from the same sample are listed, as sequenced in a study of post-analysis software for immune sequencing data (dated by TCRdb to about 2015). The research as a whole found: Significantly higher frequencies in patients than in controls were found for roughly five TRBV segments, including TRBV5-6, TRBV5-1 and TRBV20-1.

These receptors lack a known antigen. The protocol used for the library was PCR. TCRdb lists the instrument as Illumina HiSeq 2500. Unique molecular identifiers were incorporated into TCR beta cDNA libraries to reduce PCR and sequencing biases. The public sequencing data were trimmed at Q25 with fastp and processed into clonotypes with MiXCR by TCRdb, which kept only in-frame beta chains. Identical CDR3 proteins give one entry, which carries the most common genes and DNA. Recorded for this sample are approximately 730,000 distinct CDR3 sequences; more than 45% of them occurred a single time. In total, the top ten clones hold roughly 4.9% of the sample. Sequences were obtained from blood. The receptors here all came from a girl under 18 with multiple sclerosis.

This clonotype showed up just a few times. The chain is built from TRBV20-1 and TRBJ2-3; 7 bases are shared with TRBD1. In germline, CDR1 is DFQATT, CDR2 SNEGSKA (reference sequence). The CDR3 loop spans 15 amino acids. The ends lost 5 bases at V and 2 bases at J; junction bases unmatched: 10. The CDR3 here is CSAPTGFGVTDTQYF. The CDR3 nucleotides read TGCAGTGCTCCGACAGGGTTCGGGGTCACAGATACGCAGTATTTT.

This chain links TRBV7-2 with TRBJ2-3; 10 bases are a match to TRBD1. V lost 3 bases and J lost 1; bases outside the gene matches: 4. The CDR3 runs to 16 residues. Germline V gene data show CDR1 as SGHTA and CDR2 as FQGNSA. In DNA form, the CDR3 reads TGTGCCAGCAGCTTGGGACAGGGGAGGCGCACAGATACGCAGTATTTT. Amino acids: CASSLGQGRRTDTQYF.

Remarks on this clonotype: An end of the junction does not agree with germline; a read error may underlie this. The chain is built from TRBV29-1 and TRBJ1-1; D unclear. This CDR3 is built from 15 residues. CDR1 SQVTM and CDR2 ANQGSEA come from the germline V gene. The CDR3 nucleotides read TGCAGCGTTGAAGGTGGCCCCTCCCGGAACACTGAAACTTTCTTT. It specifies CSVEGGPSRNTETFF.

This clonotype was observed a few times. The rearrangement links TRBV4-3 to TRBJ1-1, with no clear D. Germline CDR1 LGHNA, CDR2 YSLEER. V was clipped by 0 bases and J by 3 bases, with 11 bases between them. CDR3 size: 15 residues. Written as DNA, the CDR3 is TGCGCCAGCAGCCAAGACGCAAGAAAGGACACTGAAGCTTTCTTT. This encodes CASSQDARKDTEAFF.

Points on this clonotype: A much larger clone sits a single nucleotide away, making a read error possible. V and J are TRBV7-2 and TRBJ2-7; 9 bases match TRBD2. Germline lookup yields CDR1 SGHTA and CDR2 FQGNSA. Trimming took 5 bases from V and 7 from J; bases not matched to a gene: 12. There are 15 residues in the CDR3. The CDR3 sequence is CASSGSGSIGNEQYF. For the CDR3, the DNA is TGTGCCAGCAGCGGTAGCGGGAGTATCGGCAATGAGCAGTACTTC.

This clonotype came up a few times. The rearrangement uses TRBV9 and TRBJ2-7, with a possible D match to TRBD1 (6 bases). The CDR3 sequence is 14 residues long. CDR1 is SGDLS, CDR2 YYNGEE, per germline. V lost 5 bases, J lost 2 bases, and 14 bases lay in between. In DNA form, the CDR3 reads TGTGCCAGCAGTTCCACAGGGAGCCCCTACGAGCAGTACTTC. Residues: CASSSTGSPYEQYF.

This chain links TRBV2 with TRBJ2-4; no clear D gene. The CDR3 length is 15 residues. CDR1 and CDR2 from the germline V gene are SNHLY and FYNNEI. V was clipped by 6 bases and J by 8 bases, with 20 bases between them. Here the CDR3 reads CASRFGPDWWDIQYF. The CDR3 nucleotides read TGTGCCAGCAGATTCGGGCCTGACTGGTGGGACATTCAGTACTTC.

The chain is built from TRBV6-2 or TRBV6-3 and TRBJ2-7, with D possibly matching TRBD1 (6 bases). Trimming shortened V by 0 bases and J by 0 bases, and 15 bases separated the two germline ends. CDR3 size: 17 residues. CDR1 MNHEY and CDR2 SVGEGT come from the germline V gene. CDR3 residues: CASSYSRTEISSYEQYF. CDR3 DNA sequence: TGTGCCAGCAGTTACTCTCGGACAGAGATTAGCTCCTACGAGCAGTACTTC.

The rearrangement joins TRBV2 to TRBJ2-3; 7 positions match TRBD2. Germline CDR1 and CDR2: SNHLY and FYNNEI. The CDR3 is made up of 13 amino acids. V was clipped by 10 bases and J by 2 bases; unmatched bases: 6. The CDR3 spells CANSGTNTDTQYF. The CDR3 region has the DNA TGTGCCAACAGCGGGACTAACACAGATACGCAGTATTTT.

This chain uses TRBV29-1 with TRBJ1-1; D is unresolved. The CDR3 is 12 residues long. V shed 6 bases and J shed 2 bases, with 10 bases lying between them. Germline assignment: CDR1 SQVTM and CDR2 ANQGSEA. DNA for the CDR3: TGCAGCGTGGGCTTAGGAAACACTGAAGCTTTCTTT. Translated, it gives CSVGLGNTEAFF. Variable domain in full (rest from reference TRBV29-1 and TRBJ1-1): SAVISQKPSRDICQRGTSLTIQCQVDSQVTMMFWYRQQPGQSLTLIATANQGSEATYESGFVIDKFPISRPNLTFSTLTVSNMSPEDSSIYLCSVGLGNTEAFFGQGTRLTVV.

CDR3 loop: CATSHLPGSGANVLTF. The DNA of the CDR3 is TGTGCCACCAGCCACCTCCCAGGGTCTGGGGCCAACGTCCTGACTTTC. The chain carries TRBV27 and TRBJ2-6; a possible D gene is TRBD1 (5 bases). CDR1 MNHEY and CDR2 SMNVEV come from the germline V gene (reference sequence). This CDR3 has 16 amino acids. Trimming cost V 10 bases and J 1 base, with 17 bases left between them.

This clonotype was seen a few times. The rearrangement uses TRBV12-3 or TRBV12-4 and TRBJ1-1; D is uncertain. This CDR3 region has 14 residues. V lost 2 bases and J 1 base, leaving 8 bases between the germline ends. The CDR3 DNA reads TGTGCCAGCAGTTTAATGGGTGGGAACACTGAAGCTTTCTTT. Translated, it gives CASSLMGGNTEAFF.

This clonotype was seen a handful of times. The chain couples TRBV24-1 to TRBJ2-1; TRBD2 matches at 14 bases. Germline trimming cut 5 bases from V and 6 bases from J; bases unmatched to any gene: 5. This CDR3 region has 16 residues. The V gene's germline CDR1 is KGHDR and CDR2 SFDVKD. The CDR3 DNA reads as TGTGCCACCAGTGCCGCAGGACTAGCGGGAGGCAATGAGCAGTTCTTC. This sequence encodes CATSAAGLAGGNEQFF.

J is TRBJ2-7 and V is TRBV27; TRBD2 aligns across 11 bases. The length of the CDR3 is 14 residues. CDR1 is MNHEY and CDR2 is SMNVEV in the germline V gene (reference sequence). V was pared by 8 bases and J by 1 base, with 4 bases of the junction left unmatched. The CDR3 DNA is TGTGCCAGCCAGCTAGCGGGAGGATCCTACGAGCAGTACTTC. It encodes CASQLAGGSYEQYF.

In this sample, this clonotype turned up once. V and J are TRBV7-2 and TRBJ2-3; D is possibly TRBD1 (5 bases). Germline CDR1 reads SGHTA; CDR2 reads FQGNSA. The CDR3 spans 13 residues. Trimming took 8 bases from V and 3 from J, leaving 12 bases between them. The CDR3 here is CASGAIRTDTQYF. The CDR3 nucleotides read TGTGCCAGCGGGGCCATCAGGACAGATACGCAGTATTTT.

The chain has TRBV20-1 and TRBJ2-3, with D maybe TRBD2 (7 bases). CDR3 length equals 13 residues. V dropped 6 bases and J dropped 0 bases, with 10 bases sitting between them. The germline V gene has CDR1 DFQATT and CDR2 SNEGSKA (reference sequence). The CDR3 DNA reads as TGCAGTGCCGGGGGGCTGAGCACAGATACGCAGTATTTT. This gives the protein CSAGGLSTDTQYF.

The sample holds a few counts of this clonotype. The chain is built from TRBV12-3 or TRBV12-4 and TRBJ1-2; 7 nucleotides align to TRBD1. The CDR3 has 15 amino acids. The trim removed 5 bases at V and 3 bases at J, leaving 9 bases unmatched. The CDR3 loop reads CASSPGGGRDYGYTF. The CDR3, as DNA: TGTGCCAGCAGTCCCGGAGGGGGCCGGGACTATGGCTACACCTTC.

The chain links TRBV13 to TRBJ2-7; D call uncertain. V was cut by 3 bases and J by 4 bases, with 7 bases left in between. The CDR3 has 12 amino acids. Germline assignment: CDR1 PRHDT and CDR2 FYEKMQ (reference sequence). The CDR3 sequence: CASSFSRYEQYF. Written as DNA, the CDR3 is TGTGCCAGCAGCTTCAGCAGGTACGAGCAGTACTTC.

About this clonotype itself: The junction differs from germline at one of its ends, possibly a read error. V usage is TRBV20-1 and J usage is TRBJ1-2; TRBD1 might be the D (5 bases). The CDR3 totals 16 residues. Germline V CDR1 and CDR2: DFQATT, SNEGSKA (reference sequence). This CDR3 is CSARDPAQGANYRYTF. In DNA, the CDR3 is TGCAGTGCTAGAGATCCGGCGCAGGGAGCTAACTATCGCTACACCTTC.

V gene TRBV20-1 combines with J gene TRBJ2-3; D could derive from TRBD1 or TRBD2 (6 bases each). V was cut by 4 bases and J by 0 bases, with 14 bases left in between. This CDR3 is 15 amino acids long. Germline CDR1 is DFQATT and CDR2 is SNEGSKA (reference sequence). The CDR3 sequence: CSAIAAGQSTDTQYF. The CDR3 DNA reads as TGCAGTGCTATCGCGGCGGGACAAAGCACAGATACGCAGTATTTT.

As concerns this clonotype: The junction does not match germline at one end; this may be a read error. This chain uses TRBV9 with TRBJ1-2; D is uncertain. The germline V gene has CDR1 SGDLS and CDR2 YYNGEE. The CDR3 totals 14 residues. For the CDR3, the DNA is TGTGTCAGCAGCGGAGCGGGCAGGTCCTATGGCTACACCTTC. Encoded protein: CVSSGAGRSYGYTF.

The chain joins TRBV7-8 to TRBJ2-1; TRBD2 matches 9 bases. The CDR3 is 16 amino acids. Germline lookup yields CDR1 SGHVS and CDR2 FQNEAQ. Germline trimming cut 1 base from V and 5 bases from J; bases unmatched to any gene: 6. This chain's CDR3 is CASSLVPGLADNEQFF. The CDR3, as DNA: TGTGCCAGCAGCTTAGTGCCGGGACTAGCCGACAATGAGCAGTTCTTC.

The chain couples TRBV4-3 to TRBJ2-4; D tentatively reads TRBD1 or TRBD2 (5 bases each). Germline loops: CDR1 LGHNA, CDR2 YSLEER. V was shortened by 3 bases and J by 1 base, with 19 bases between the two germline ends. CDR3 length: 18 amino acids. The CDR3 region is CASSQTGLRDGAKNIQYF. CDR3 coding DNA: TGCGCCAGCAGCCAGACGGGGCTAAGAGATGGGGCCAAAAACATTCAGTACTTC.

The rearrangement joins TRBV20-1 to TRBJ2-5, with D perhaps being TRBD1 or TRBD2 (5 bases each). The J call could be wrong; TRBJ2-7 is a better fit for the DNA end. The CDR3 totals 13 residues. CDR1 is DFQATT and CDR2 is SNEGSKA in the germline V gene (reference sequence). CDR3 bases: TGCAGTGCTAGATGGGGGAGTAAGGACGAGCAGTACTTC. It is translated as CSARWGSKDEQYF.

This clonotype was observed once. The V call is TRBV12-3 or TRBV12-4, the J call TRBJ2-1, with 7 bases aligning to TRBD2. The CDR3 extends over 16 amino acids. The junction had 13 bases not matched to a gene; V was cut back by 5 bases and J by 6 bases. CDR3 sequence reads: CASSGSGIAGVNEQFF. DNA for the CDR3: TGTGCCAGCAGTGGGTCAGGGATAGCGGGTGTCAATGAGCAGTTCTTC.